This TCR beta chain was identified during a study of cytomegalovirus exposure and HLA in healthy donors. Produced via immunoSEQ multiplex PCR; TCRdb's table is partial and in-frame only. The sample carries tens of thousands of clones, approximately 91% recorded once. Among the roughly 120 subjects of the validation cohort, separate from the approximately 700-subject first cohort, were the donors. The CDR3 loop spans 15 amino acids. Germline V gene lookup returns CDR1 KGHSH and CDR2 LQKENI. V lost 3 bases, J lost 2 bases, and 14 bases lay in between. V is TRBV18 and J is TRBJ2-7, with TRBD1 as a possible D gene (5 bases). Input material: PBMCs. This TCR was sampled from a young man in good health and CMV-seronegative. The CDR3, as DNA: TGTGCCAGCTCACCGCCAACAGGTTTTACCTACGAGCAGTACTTC. Protein: CASSPPTGFTYEQYF.